Following are 31 T cell receptor beta chains from one sample sequenced in a study of radiation and T cells in renal cell carcinoma. Time point meaning: blood 4 weeks post-SBRT, at nephrectomy. The treatment: 15 Gy SBRT to primary tumor, nephrectomy 4 weeks later. Data came from immunoSEQ multiplex PCR; TCRdb stores just in-frame clones and leaves some out. The repertoire holds approximately 65,000 clones, with over 65% as singletons. This specimen was blood, taken from a patient whose treatment included radiotherapy and nephrectomy. These receptors were obtained from a man aged 60-69 years with renal cell carcinoma.

This chain joins TRBV6-6 and TRBJ2-1, with a tentative D call TRBD2 (6 bases). V lost 5 bases and J 5 bases, leaving 16 bases between the germline ends. This CDR3 contains 15 residues. The V gene's germline CDR1 is MNHNY and CDR2 SVGAGI (reference sequence). The CDR3 DNA is TGTGCCAGCAGTGACCGGGACTTACAGCACAATGAGCAGTTCTTC. Translation gives CASSDRDLQHNEQFF.

This chain joins TRBV19 and TRBJ2-4; a possible D gene is TRBD2 (6 bases). Germline V gene lookup returns CDR1 LNHDA and CDR2 SQIVND (reference sequence). This CDR3 has 14 amino acids. V shed 4 bases and J shed 7 bases, with 14 bases lying between them. The CDR3 coding sequence is TGTGCCAGTAGTACAGGGAGGAGGGAGAACATTCAGTACTTC. It translates to CASSTGRRENIQYF.

This chain joins TRBV19 and TRBJ2-7; 7 bases map to TRBD2. The V and J ends lost 7 bases and 3 bases, in that order; junction bases with no gene match: 12. The length of the CDR3 is 15 residues. Per germline, CDR1 LNHDA and CDR2 SQIVND (reference sequence). The CDR3 DNA reads TGTGCCAGTATCGGGAGGCGGGTAGCGAACTACGAGCAGTACGTC. Amino acid sequence: CASIGRRVANYEQYV.

This clone has a handful of counts. V gene TRBV19 combines with J gene TRBJ1-1; 9 bases fit TRBD1. CDR1 is LNHDA and CDR2 is SQIVND in the germline V gene (reference sequence). CDR3 size: 13 residues. V lost 8 bases, J lost 3 bases, and 4 bases stayed unmatched. This CDR3 reads CASQTGGYTEAFF. Here the CDR3 DNA reads TGTGCCAGTCAAACAGGGGGCTACACTGAAGCTTTCTTT.

The V and J genes are TRBV7-9 and TRBJ2-1; 8 bases fit TRBD2. The CDR3 runs 11 residues. CDR1 is SEHNR, CDR2 FQNEAQ, per germline (reference sequence). The ends lost 1 base at V and 15 bases at J; junction bases unmatched: 2. The CDR3 is CASSLGLAGFF. In nucleotides, the CDR3 is TGTGCCAGCAGCTTAGGCCTAGCGGGGTTCTTC.

The rearrangement uses TRBV6-5 and TRBJ2-5; no firm D call. Germline CDR1 and CDR2: MNHEY and SVGAGI. V was cut by 5 bases and J by 7 bases, with 11 bases left in between. The CDR3 consists of 12 residues. CDR3 region: CASSEYPGTQYF. CDR3 coding DNA: TGTGCCAGCAGTGAATACCCGGGGACCCAGTACTTC.

Worth noting for this clone: This same CDR3 is encoded by further DNA sequences in the sample. This rearrangement joins TRBV20-1 to TRBJ1-2; D remains ambiguous. Germline V lookup: CDR1 DFQATT, CDR2 SNEGSKA (reference sequence). The CDR3 spans 11 residues. Between the trimmed V and J ends, which lost 3 bases and 2 bases, there was a span of 4 bases. The CDR3 coding sequence is TGCAGTGCTAGCCCCAACTATGGCTACACCTTC. It is translated as CSASPNYGYTF.

The chain recombines TRBV11-3 with TRBJ2-1, with 15 bases matching TRBD2. This CDR3 has 18 residues. CDR1 SGHNT and CDR2 YENEEA come from the germline V gene. The ends lost 0 bases at V and 9 bases at J; junction bases unmatched: 9. The CDR3 is CASSLEGWGLAGGGEQFF. DNA of the CDR3: TGTGCCAGCAGCTTAGAGGGGTGGGGACTAGCGGGAGGAGGTGAGCAGTTCTTC.

The rearrangement joins TRBV7-2 to TRBJ2-2, with TRBD2 matching over 7 bases. The CDR3 extends over 14 amino acids. V trimming: 8 bases; J trimming: 0 bases; junction bases outside the gene matches: 3. In germline, CDR1 is SGHTA, CDR2 FQGNSA. The CDR3 nucleotides are TGTGCCAGCGGCGGGACTACGAACACCGGGGAGCTGTTTTTT. Its protein is CASGGTTNTGELFF.

This clone turned up a few times. The CDR3: CATDGYTF. CDR3 DNA: TGTGCCACCGATGGCTACACCTTC. V usage is TRBV6-6 and J usage is TRBJ1-2; D is unclear. Germline V gene data show CDR1 as MNHNY and CDR2 as SVGAGI (reference sequence). This CDR3 comprises 8 residues. V lost 10 bases and J 6 bases, leaving 3 bases between the germline ends.

The rearrangement links TRBV6-5 to TRBJ1-2; D gene uncertain. The CDR3 covers 13 residues. Trimming removed 2 bases at V and 5 bases at J, with 9 bases between. The germline V gene has CDR1 MNHEY and CDR2 SVGAGI. This CDR3 reads CASSYDLWYGYTF. CDR3 DNA: TGTGCCAGCAGTTACGATTTATGGTATGGCTACACCTTC.

V usage is TRBV7-9 and J usage is TRBJ1-3; 7 positions agree with TRBD1. With 5 bases clipped from V and 1 base from J, the junction kept 8 bases outside the gene matches. This CDR3 has 16 residues. Looked up from germline, CDR1 is SEHNR and CDR2 is FQNEAQ (reference sequence). CDR3 DNA sequence: TGTGCCAGCAGCCTCAGACAGGGTCTTTCTGGAAACACCATATATTTT. Its protein product is CASSLRQGLSGNTIYF.

This clone was detected only once. This chain uses TRBV4-1 with TRBJ2-5, with a weak D call TRBD2 (5 bases). The germline CDR1 and CDR2 sequences are MGHRA and YSYEKL. V lost 1 base, J lost 3 bases, and 6 bases lay in between. The CDR3 is 13 residues long. DNA for the CDR3: TGCGCCAGCAGCCAAGGGCGGGAAGAGACCCAGTACTTC. This gives the protein CASSQGREETQYF.

The V and J genes are TRBV5-1 and TRBJ2-3; TRBD2 might be the D (7 bases). The V gene lost 3 bases and the J gene lost 1 base, with 12 bases spanning the gap. The CDR3 loop spans 15 amino acids. CDR1 SGHRS and CDR2 YFSETQ come from the germline V gene. The CDR3 bases are TGCGCCAGCAGCTGGGGGGGGCCGGGCACAGATACGCAGTATTTT. It translates to CASSWGGPGTDTQYF. The entire variable domain, with the rest obtained from reference TRBV5-1 and TRBJ2-3, is as follows: KAGVTQTPRYLIKTRGQQVTLSCSPISGHRSVSWYQQTPGQGLQFLFEYFSETQRNKGNFPGRFSGRQFSNSRSEMNVSTLELGDSALYLCASSWGGPGTDTQYFGPGTRLTVL.

V gene TRBV11-3 combines with J gene TRBJ2-2; TRBD2 matches at 10 bases. The V gene end was trimmed by 1 base and the J gene end by 7 bases; junction bases not matched to a gene: 0. The CDR3 runs 14 residues. CDR1 SGHNT and CDR2 YENEEA come from the germline V gene. The CDR3 coding sequence is TGTGCCAGCAGCTTAGCTAGCGGGAGCGGGGAGCTGTTTTTT. This encodes CASSLASGSGELFF.

The chain employs TRBV7-9 and TRBJ2-5; 10 nucleotides align to TRBD2. The junction had 6 bases not matched to a gene; V was cut back by 3 bases and J by 5 bases. This CDR3 comprises 15 residues. Per the germline V gene, CDR1 is SEHNR and CDR2 is FQNEAQ (reference sequence). CDR3 in DNA: TGTGCCAGCAGCTTGGCTAGCGGGGGACAGGAGACCCAGTACTTC. This sequence encodes CASSLASGGQETQYF.

V gene TRBV11-2 combines with J gene TRBJ2-3; TRBD2 might be the D (5 bases). This CDR3 has 14 residues. CDR1 SGHAT and CDR2 FQNNGV come from the germline V gene. Trimming left V 2 bases short and J 4 bases short, with 10 bases between. The CDR3 coding sequence is TGTGCCAGCAGCTTACCCGCGGGTTCAGATACGCAGTATTTT. This translates into CASSLPAGSDTQYF. The entire variable domain, with the rest obtained from reference TRBV11-2 and TRBJ2-3, is as follows: EAGVAQSPRYKIIEKRQSVAFWCNPISGHATLYWYQQILGQGPKLLIQFQNNGVVDDSQLPKDRFSAERLKGVDSTLKIQPAKLEDSAVYLCASSLPAGSDTQYFGPGTRLTVL.

The chain links TRBV10-3 to TRBJ2-6; possibly TRBD2 for D (6 bases). Per the germline V gene, CDR1 is ENHRY and CDR2 is SYGVKD. V was clipped by 8 bases and J by 0 bases, with 14 bases between them. CDR3 length: 16 amino acids. The CDR3 DNA is TGTGCCATCTCTCCAGGGACTGGCTCTGGGGCCAACGTCCTGACTTTC. Protein: CAISPGTGSGANVLTF.

The chain has TRBV12-5 and TRBJ1-5, with a weak D call TRBD1 (5 bases). CDR1 is LGHNT and CDR2 is FRNRAP in the germline V gene. Trimming took 0 bases from V and 4 from J, leaving 13 bases between them. The CDR3 sequence is 16 residues long. Here the CDR3 DNA reads TGTGCTAGTGGTTTGGTACCTAACAGGCCAAATCAGCCCCAGCATTTT. This encodes CASGLVPNRPNQPQHF. The whole variable domain, remainder taken from reference TRBV12-5 and TRBJ1-5, is DARVTQTPRHKVTEMGQEVTMRCQPILGHNTVFWYRQTMMQGLELLAYFRNRAPLDDSGMPKDRFSAEMPDATLATLKIQPSEPRDSAVYFCASGLVPNRPNQPQHFGDGTRLSIL.

This sequence joins TRBV10-3 and TRBJ2-2; D not certain. Trimming took 0 bases from V and 2 from J, leaving 7 bases between them. This CDR3 has 15 residues. Germline CDR1 is ENHRY and CDR2 is SYGVKD. Here the CDR3 reads CAISESVQNTGELFF. CDR3 coding DNA: TGTGCCATCAGTGAGTCGGTGCAAAACACCGGGGAGCTGTTTTTT.

The chain recombines TRBV6-5 with TRBJ2-3; D could derive from TRBD1 or TRBD2 (5 bases each). The CDR3 runs to 14 residues. CDR1 is MNHEY and CDR2 is SVGAGI in the germline V gene. V was cut by 0 bases and J by 2 bases, with 6 bases left in between. The CDR3 DNA reads TGTGCCAGCAGTTACTCGGGACCCACAGATACGCAGTATTTT. Protein product: CASSYSGPTDTQYF.

This chain uses TRBV12-5 with TRBJ2-1; D is possibly TRBD2 (5 bases). The V gene's germline CDR1 is LGHNT and CDR2 FRNRAP. This CDR3 spans 12 amino acids. The V gene lost 6 bases and the J gene lost 8 bases, with 11 bases spanning the gap. The CDR3 nucleotides read TGTGCTAGTGGGTTTGGGAGCGATGAGCAGTTCTTC. It is translated as CASGFGSDEQFF.

This rearrangement joins TRBV2 to TRBJ2-5; 7 bases fit TRBD1. Germline V gene sequence: CDR1 SNHLY, CDR2 FYNNEI. The CDR3 length is 13 residues. V dropped 4 bases and J dropped 11; count of bases not matched to a gene: 10. This CDR3 reads CASSGQQGPGQYF. CDR3 DNA: TGTGCCAGCAGTGGGCAACAGGGGCCTGGGCAGTACTTC.

CDR3 residues: CASSGQGLSSYEQYF. The CDR3 nucleotides read TGTGCCAGCAGCGGACAGGGCCTTTCTTCCTACGAGCAGTACTTC. V usage is TRBV2 and J usage is TRBJ2-7, with 8 bases lining up with TRBD1. Trimming took 6 bases from V and 1 from J; bases not matched to a gene: 8. The CDR3 spans 15 residues. The germline V gene encodes CDR1 SNHLY and CDR2 FYNNEI.

The genes are TRBV19 and TRBJ1-4, with D possibly TRBD1 on 6 matching bases. Germline V gene lookup returns CDR1 LNHDA and CDR2 SQIVND (reference sequence). V was trimmed by 0 bases and J by 3 bases, leaving 11 bases between them. The CDR3 is 16 amino acids. The CDR3 sequence is CASSIDHDRSNEKLFF. CDR3 DNA sequence: TGTGCCAGTAGTATAGATCACGACAGGTCTAATGAAAAACTGTTTTTT.

The rearrangement links TRBV6-6 to TRBJ2-7; D tentatively fits TRBD1 or TRBD2 (5 bases each). Germline CDR1 is MNHNY and CDR2 is SVGAGI (reference sequence). Trimming left V 9 bases short and J 7 bases short, with 19 bases between. There are 13 residues in the CDR3. CDR3 in amino acids: CASSVQGGGEQYF. CDR3 in DNA: TGTGCCAGTTCCGTCCAGGGTGGCGGGGAGCAGTACTTC.

The chain has TRBV19 and TRBJ2-6; D might be TRBD1 or TRBD2, each matching 5 bases. This CDR3 contains 16 residues. Deletions cut 1 base from V and 3 bases from J, with 10 bases between. CDR1 LNHDA and CDR2 SQIVND come from the germline V gene (reference sequence). CDR3 in amino acids: CASSIGGVSGANVLTF. DNA of the CDR3: TGTGCCAGTAGTATAGGAGGGGTCAGTGGGGCCAACGTCCTGACTTTC.

The chain carries TRBV5-1 and TRBJ2-1; possibly TRBD1 for D (6 bases). CDR1 is SGHRS, CDR2 YFSETQ, per germline. This CDR3 contains 11 residues. The V and J ends lost 7 bases and 7 bases respectively, with 9 bases between them. The CDR3 is CASGGENEQFF. In nucleotides, the CDR3 is TGCGCCAGCGGGGGCGAAAATGAGCAGTTCTTC.

The chain uses TRBV7-6 and TRBJ2-3; D remains ambiguous. Trimming pared 3 bases from V and 2 bases from J, leaving 9 bases between. This CDR3 is 14 amino acids long. Germline V gene sequence: CDR1 SGHVS, CDR2 FNYEAQ. DNA of the CDR3: TGTGCCAGCAGCTTGCAGACCGCCACAGATACGCAGTATTTT. Translation: CASSLQTATDTQYF.

The chain combines TRBV5-5 with TRBJ1-5; D unclear. CDR1 is SGHKS, CDR2 YYEKEE, per germline (reference sequence). Trimming removed 1 base from V and 4 bases from J, with 15 bases in between. The CDR3 totals 16 residues. For the CDR3, the DNA is TGTGCCAGCAGCTTGCTGGCCCTTGACTATAATCAGCCCCAGCATTTT. Translation: CASSLLALDYNQPQHF.

V usage is TRBV7-2 and J usage is TRBJ1-1; no reliable D call. Deletions cut 9 bases from V and 8 bases from J, with 19 bases between. From germline, CDR1 is SGHTA and CDR2 FQGNSA. The CDR3 length is 13 residues. CDR3 coding DNA: TGTGCCAGTGCACCTGGAGGGCCCAGAGAAGCTTTCTTT. Amino acid sequence: CASAPGGPREAFF.